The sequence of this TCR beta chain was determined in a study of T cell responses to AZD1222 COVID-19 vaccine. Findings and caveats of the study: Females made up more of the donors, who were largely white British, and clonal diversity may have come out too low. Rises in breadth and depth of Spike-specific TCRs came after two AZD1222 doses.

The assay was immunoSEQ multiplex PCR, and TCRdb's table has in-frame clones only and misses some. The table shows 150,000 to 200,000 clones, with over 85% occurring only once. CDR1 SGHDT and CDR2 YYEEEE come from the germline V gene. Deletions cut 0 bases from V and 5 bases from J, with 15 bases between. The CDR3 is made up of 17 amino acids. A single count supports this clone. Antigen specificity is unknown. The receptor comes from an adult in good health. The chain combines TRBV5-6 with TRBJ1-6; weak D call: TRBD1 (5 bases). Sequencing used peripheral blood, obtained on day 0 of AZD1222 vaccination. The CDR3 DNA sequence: TGTGCCAGCAGCTTGGTCGGTTTCTTGGGGGATAATTCACCCCTCCACTTT. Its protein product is CASSLVGFLGDNSPLHF.